The clone carrying this T cell receptor beta chain was recorded many times. The CDR3 runs 11 residues. From germline, CDR1 is SGHDN and CDR2 FVKESK. V was trimmed by 5 bases and J by 12 bases, leaving 13 bases between them. The sample comes from a study of molecular identifiers for immune sequencing clone quantification. Study-wide context: Naive CD8 RNA (around 20,000 or 100,000 cells) was divided into five aliquots, with four sequenced.

With RNA at 10%, 30% or 50%, naive CD8 libraries came from roughly 18,000 to 920,000 sorted cells. Sorting recovered naive CD8 T cells on a CD8+CD4-CCR7+CD45RA+ profile. MiXCR, applied by TCRdb to the PCR reads, yields one record per CDR3 protein. The data hold about 70,000 distinct CDR3 sequences, with about 18% observed a single time. Sequencing input: naive CD8+ T cells from blood, with Jurkat cell RNA spiked in. Subset noted: FACS-sorted CD8+CD4-CCR7+CD45RA+ naive T cells. V usage is TRBV14 and J usage is TRBJ1-1; D is ambiguous. The clonotype comes from a human donor in good health. Some libraries in this study had Jurkat cell RNA spiked in. The CDR3 loop is CASSSDPETFF. The CDR3 DNA follows: TGTGCCAGCAGCTCGGACCCGGAGACTTTCTTT.